The 19 T cell receptor beta chains reported below all come from one sample, sequenced in a study of shared clonotypes between healthy human individuals (dated by TCRdb to 2019 to 2021). For the CD8 naive samples, CD45RO-negative cells were positively selected for CCR7, yielding a CD45RA+CCR7+ population from which TemRA cells were excluded. Receptor amplification or capture employed the immunoSEQ multiplex PCR assay. In its TCRdb copy, this immuneACCESS table keeps in-frame sequences only and misses some clones. Where compared with another copy, unresolved V genes explain less than half of these, and the others have no known cause. The sample yields under 700,000 clones; roughly 96% were counted once. Over 0.1% of the sample belongs to the ten largest clones. The sample taken for sequencing was naive CD8+ T cells sorted from blood. In light of the paper, this sample's cell subset or site label describes: CD45RA+CCR7+. These receptors originate from a woman aged 25 to 39 in good health.

The CDR3 DNA reads as TGCGCCAGCAGCTTTGGATTGGCCTCAACCTACGAGCAGTACTTC. Its translation is CASSFGLASTYEQYF. The chain employs TRBV5-1 and TRBJ2-7, with unresolved D. The CDR3 is 15 residues long. Trimming pared 2 bases from V and 2 bases from J, leaving 14 bases between. Germline V gene sequence: CDR1 SGHRS, CDR2 YFSETQ.

J is TRBJ2-1 and V is TRBV27; 9 nucleotides match TRBD2. Losses at the gene ends were 6 bases for V and 6 bases for J; bases not matched to a gene: 9. The CDR3 extends over 15 amino acids. Per germline, CDR1 MNHEY and CDR2 SMNVEV (reference sequence). CDR3 sequence reads: CASSDGAGGTNEQFF. The CDR3 bases are TGTGCCAGCAGCGATGGGGCGGGGGGGACCAATGAGCAGTTCTTC.

The chain combines TRBV4-2 with TRBJ2-1; TRBD1 is a possible D gene (6 bases). The CDR3 length is 17 residues. The germline V gene has CDR1 LGHNA and CDR2 YNFKEQ. V dropped 0 bases and J dropped 2 bases, with 14 bases sitting between them. In nucleotides, the CDR3 is TGTGCCAGCAGCCAAGAAGAGGGTCGACAGGCCTACAATGAGCAGTTCTTC. It translates to CASSQEEGRQAYNEQFF.

As to this clone: Additional DNA sequences in this sample encode the identical CDR3. This chain joins TRBV7-8 and TRBJ2-7, with 12 bases that match TRBD2. CDR3 length: 14 amino acids. The germline V gene encodes CDR1 SGHVS and CDR2 FQNEAQ. Trimming at V came to 6 bases and at J to 4 bases, leaving 4 bases not matched to a gene. In DNA form, the CDR3 reads TGTGCCAGCAGTCCCGGGACTAGCGGGTACGAGCAGTACTTC. Its protein product is CASSPGTSGYEQYF.

CDR3 protein: CASSFTSRSYEQYF. The CDR3 DNA follows: TGTGCCAGCAGCTTTACTTCTAGGTCCTACGAGCAGTACTTC. The chain has TRBV13 and TRBJ2-7, with no clear D. Trimming left V 3 bases short and J 1 base short, with 10 bases between. This CDR3 comprises 14 residues. The germline V gene has CDR1 PRHDT and CDR2 FYEKMQ (reference sequence).

The chain recombines TRBV29-1 with TRBJ2-1; maybe TRBD2 (7 bases). Looked up from germline, CDR1 is SQVTM and CDR2 is ANQGSEA. The ends were cut back, 2 bases at V and 6 bases at J, with 11 bases in the middle. The CDR3 has 13 residues. The CDR3 spells CSVEQGGGNEQFF. CDR3 nucleotides: TGCAGCGTTGAACAAGGGGGGGGCAATGAGCAGTTCTTC.

DNA for the CDR3: TGTGCCAGCAGCTTGGCCGGGCAGGGGTTAGTGAACACTGAAGCTTTCTTT. Its translation: CASSLAGQGLVNTEAFF. The J gene is TRBJ1-1, the V gene TRBV5-6; a possible D gene is TRBD1 (6 bases). This CDR3 is 17 amino acids long. Looked up from germline, CDR1 is SGHDT and CDR2 is YYEEEE. Between the trimmed V and J ends, which lost 0 bases and 0 bases, there was a span of 15 bases.

The chain recombines TRBV7-9 with TRBJ2-2; TRBD1 matches 9 bases. CDR1 is SEHNR, CDR2 FQNEAQ, per germline (reference sequence). Trimming took 5 bases from V and 8 from J; bases not matched to a gene: 12. The CDR3 totals 16 residues. The CDR3 nucleotides are TGTGCCAGCAGCCCCCGGTGGACAGGGGTCGCGGGGGAGCTGTTTTTT. Amino acid sequence: CASSPRWTGVAGELFF.

This clone was counted once. V is TRBV5-4 and J is TRBJ2-7, with D perhaps assigned TRBD1 or TRBD2 (5 bases each). V dropped 4 bases and J dropped 5 bases, with 10 bases sitting between them. Germline V gene lookup returns CDR1 SGHNT and CDR2 YYREEE (reference sequence). The CDR3 is 12 residues long. CDR3 in amino acids: CASSGGLHEQYF. The CDR3 nucleotides read TGTGCCAGCAGCGGGGGTCTCCACGAGCAGTACTTC.

This sequence joins TRBV4-1 and TRBJ2-7; 11 bases line up with TRBD2. Trimming took 6 bases from V and 6 from J; bases not matched to a gene: 13. Germline CDR1 and CDR2: MGHRA and YSYEKL. The CDR3 consists of 16 residues. This CDR3 is CASRQTSGTHAGEQYF. Here the CDR3 DNA reads TGCGCCAGCAGACAGACTAGCGGGACTCACGCCGGCGAGCAGTACTTC.

The rearrangement links TRBV14 to TRBJ2-1; D call uncertain. Germline CDR1 reads SGHDN; CDR2 reads FVKESK. Trimming shortened V by 0 bases and J by 0 bases, and 9 bases separated the two germline ends. The CDR3 is 16 residues long. The CDR3 coding sequence is TGTGCCAGCAGCCAAGATGTCGGATTCTCCTACAATGAGCAGTTCTTC. Translating it yields CASSQDVGFSYNEQFF.

This clone is a singleton in its sample. The chain recombines TRBV2 with TRBJ2-7, with 11 bases identical to TRBD2. CDR3 size: 16 residues. With 5 bases clipped from V and 0 bases from J, the junction kept 6 bases outside the gene matches. Per the germline V gene, CDR1 is SNHLY and CDR2 is FYNNEI. The CDR3 protein is CASSKSSGRSSYEQYF. The CDR3 DNA reads as TGTGCCAGCAGTAAGTCTAGCGGGAGGAGCTCCTACGAGCAGTACTTC. The variable domain in full, with the rest retrieved from reference TRBV2 and TRBJ2-7, is EPEVTQTPSHQVTQMGQEVILRCVPISNHLYFYWYRQILGQKVEFLVSFYNNEISEKSEIFDDQFSVERPDGSNFTLKIRSTKLEDSAMYFCASSKSSGRSSYEQYFGPGTRLTVT.

J is TRBJ2-7 and V is TRBV6-5; TRBD2 matches 8 bases. CDR3 length: 15 residues. Germline CDR1 MNHEY, CDR2 SVGAGI. The junction had 5 bases not matched to a gene; V was cut back by 2 bases and J by 2 bases. Here the CDR3 DNA reads TGTGCCAGCAGTTACGGGACTAGTTCGGCCTACGAGCAGTACTTC. Translating it yields CASSYGTSSAYEQYF.

V gene TRBV29-1 combines with J gene TRBJ2-7, with 10 bases lining up with TRBD1. V dropped 6 bases and J dropped 4; count of bases not matched to a gene: 15. The CDR3 is 16 amino acids. Germline V gene data show CDR1 as SQVTM and CDR2 as ANQGSEA. As DNA, the CDR3 is TGCAGCGTCACAGGCGTGGGACAGGGGATGTCATACGAGCAGTACTTC. Translating it yields CSVTGVGQGMSYEQYF.

This sequence joins TRBV7-9 and TRBJ1-4; D remains unclear. The CDR3 contains 13 residues. Germline CDR1 and CDR2: SEHNR and FQNEAQ (reference sequence). V gave up 1 base and J gave up 6 bases, with 6 bases separating them. The CDR3 spells CASSLVGDEKLFF. The CDR3 DNA is TGTGCCAGCAGCTTAGTCGGCGATGAAAAACTGTTTTTT.

V and J are TRBV7-9 and TRBJ2-2, with 7 bases that match TRBD2. Trimming removed 1 base from V and 8 bases from J; junction bases left unmatched: 1. CDR1 and CDR2 (germline): SEHNR, FQNEAQ (reference sequence). The CDR3 spans 13 residues. CDR3 residues: CASSLGLAGELFF. The DNA of the CDR3 is TGTGCCAGCAGCTTAGGACTAGCTGGGGAGCTGTTTTTT. Full variable domain (rest looked up from reference TRBV7-9 and TRBJ2-2): DTGVSQNPRHKITKRGQNVTFRCDPISEHNRLYWYRQTLGQGPEFLTYFQNEAQLEKSRLLSDRFSAERPKGSFSTLEIQRTEQGDSAMYLCASSLGLAGELFFGEGSRLTVL.

The chain joins TRBV27 to TRBJ2-5, with D perhaps TRBD2 (5 bases). Per germline, CDR1 MNHEY and CDR2 SMNVEV (reference sequence). The CDR3 spans 14 residues. Trimming took 5 bases from V and 4 from J, leaving 14 bases between them. The CDR3 protein is CASSGGKVPETQYF. The CDR3 nucleotides read TGTGCCAGCAGTGGAGGAAAGGTCCCAGAGACCCAGTACTTC.

The rearrangement links TRBV9 to TRBJ2-3; weak D call: TRBD2 (5 bases). CDR3 length equals 16 residues. CDR1 is SGDLS and CDR2 is YYNGEE in the germline V gene. V lost 3 bases to trimming and J lost 1 base, with 15 bases between them. CDR3 sequence: CASSEHSGFGTDTQYF. CDR3 nucleotide sequence: TGTGCCAGCAGCGAGCATTCGGGGTTTGGCACAGATACGCAGTATTTT.

The J gene is TRBJ2-7, the V gene TRBV28; D is perhaps TRBD1 (5 bases). The germline gives CDR1 MDHEN, CDR2 SYDVKM. The CDR3 totals 14 residues. The V gene lost 6 bases and the J gene lost 6 bases, with 18 bases spanning the gap. CDR3 nucleotide sequence: TGTGCCAGCAGCCCCACCCAGGGCCTTTCCGAGCAGTACTTC. Its protein is CASSPTQGLSEQYF.